The 25 T cell receptor beta chains reported below all come from one sample, sequenced in a study of human T cells and chemical hapten exposure. Via MiXCR, TCRdb re-called the RACE reads, giving one row per CDR3 protein. Counted here are around 380,000 distinct CDR3 sequences, 5% to 6.5% occurring once; the ten biggest clones make up 7% to 10%. As for time point: pre-sensitization, week 0. Described treatment: therapeutic diphenylcyclopropenone sensitization with weekly scalp DPC. Material: whole blood, obtained in connection with sensitization to the hapten diphenylcyclopropenone (DPC). All receptors derive from a woman between 18 and 30 years old with alopecia areata. Some clones in this sample may be carry-over from other donors' samples.

V and J are TRBV7-9 and TRBJ2-3; the D gene is possibly TRBD2 (6 bases). The CDR3 runs to 14 residues. The V end was cut by 6 bases, the J end by 1 base, with 11 bases between. The germline V gene has CDR1 SEHNR and CDR2 FQNEAQ (reference sequence). The CDR3 loop is CASSRASGTDTQYF. The CDR3 nucleotides are TGTGCCAGCAGTCGGGCTAGCGGCACAGATACGCAGTATTTT.

This clonotype has at least ten counts. The chain carries TRBV5-1 and TRBJ2-1, with D perhaps given as TRBD1 or TRBD2 (5 bases each). This CDR3 is built from 13 residues. V was trimmed by 4 bases and J by 9 bases, leaving 14 bases between them. Germline CDR1 reads SGHRS; CDR2 reads YFSETQ. CDR3 amino acids: CASSIGTGGEQFF. The CDR3 DNA reads as TGCGCCAGCAGCATCGGGACGGGCGGTGAGCAGTTCTTC.

This clonotype was picked up many times. The V and J genes are TRBV10-3 and TRBJ2-7; D call uncertain. Trimming took 4 bases from V and 1 from J, leaving 8 bases between them. Looked up from germline, CDR1 is ENHRY and CDR2 is SYGVKD. The CDR3 spans 13 residues. The DNA of the CDR3 is TGTGCCATCAGTGCGGTGCTTTCCTACGAGCAGTACTTC. Its protein product is CAISAVLSYEQYF.

Points on this clonotype: This may be a read error, as it is one base from a much larger clone. This chain uses TRBV3-1 with TRBJ1-1; D remains unclear. Germline V gene data show CDR1 as LGHDT and CDR2 as YNNKEL (reference sequence). The CDR3 contains 14 residues. CDR3 in DNA: TGTGCCTGCAGCCAAGCTTTTGGAGGAGGTGAAGCTTTCTTT. Translation gives CACSQAFGGGEAFF.

This clonotype was seen at least ten times. The rearrangement uses TRBV20-1 and TRBJ2-3; no reliable D call. V was pared by 5 bases and J by 5 bases, with 8 bases between. CDR1 is DFQATT, CDR2 SNEGSKA, per germline (reference sequence). This CDR3 is 11 amino acids long. The CDR3 protein is CSAPVRDTQYF. The CDR3 DNA follows: TGCAGTGCTCCCGTACGAGATACGCAGTATTTT.

This clonotype was seen ten or more times. The chain is built from TRBV6-6 and TRBJ2-2; TRBD1 might be the D (6 bases). Germline loops: CDR1 MNHNY, CDR2 SVGAGI (reference sequence). CDR3 length equals 14 residues. The V and J ends lost 6 bases and 5 bases respectively, with 13 bases between them. CDR3 protein: CASRTQGDTGELFF. The CDR3 nucleotides read TGTGCCAGCAGGACACAGGGCGATACCGGGGAGCTGTTTTTT.

Many counts were recorded for this clonotype. This chain connects TRBV5-1 to TRBJ1-4; unclear D gene. The CDR3 has 14 amino acids. The V end was cut by 4 bases, the J end by 8 bases, with 15 bases between. Germline CDR1 reads SGHRS; CDR2 reads YFSETQ. CDR3 sequence (DNA): TGCGCCAGCAGCAGCCGGGAAGGTGAAGAAAAACTGTTTTTT. Protein sequence: CASSSREGEEKLFF. Supplemented by reference TRBV5-1 and TRBJ1-4, the full variable domain reads KAGVTQTPRYLIKTRGQQVTLSCSPISGHRSVSWYQQTPGQGLQFLFEYFSETQRNKGNFPGRFSGRQFSNSRSEMNVSTLELGDSALYLCASSSREGEEKLFFGSGTQLSVL.

V is TRBV5-4 and J is TRBJ2-5; 11 bases are a match to TRBD2. Germline lookup yields CDR1 SGHNT and CDR2 YYREEE (reference sequence). The CDR3 is made up of 15 amino acids. V lost 4 bases and J lost 4; bases outside the gene matches: 6. CDR3 sequence (DNA): TGTGCCAGCAGCCAAACCGGGACTAGCGGAGAGACCCAGTACTTC. Translation gives CASSQTGTSGETQYF.

V is TRBV6-1 and J is TRBJ2-4; D remains unclear. V was pared by 6 bases and J by 0 bases, with 30 bases between. The V gene's germline CDR1 is MNHNS and CDR2 SASEGT. CDR3 size: 21 residues. The CDR3 region is CASSRIHASRTTEAAKNIQYF. The CDR3 DNA reads as TGTGCCAGCAGCCGAATCCATGCTTCGCGCACGACCGAAGCAGCCAAAAACATTCAGTACTTC.

This clonotype has at least ten counts. The chain uses TRBV7-9 and TRBJ1-4, with D possibly TRBD1 on 5 matching bases. V shed 5 bases and J shed 6 bases, with 16 bases lying between them. The CDR3 has 15 amino acids. CDR1 SEHNR and CDR2 FQNEAQ come from the germline V gene (reference sequence). In nucleotides, the CDR3 is TGTGCCAGCAGCGAGGGGCGGACCTCTGATGAAAAACTGTTTTTT. Translating gives CASSEGRTSDEKLFF.

This clonotype was observed at least ten times. This chain connects TRBV12-5 to TRBJ2-3; D unresolved. The CDR3 extends over 12 amino acids. Germline CDR1 LGHNT, CDR2 FRNRAP. V was clipped by 5 bases and J by 5 bases, with 8 bases between them. The CDR3 nucleotides read TGTGCTAGTGGTAATTTGGTAGATACGCAGTATTTT. It translates to CASGNLVDTQYF.

The chain employs TRBV5-1 and TRBJ1-1; D unclear. The CDR3 spans 12 residues. Germline CDR1 SGHRS, CDR2 YFSETQ. V lost 2 bases, J lost 5 bases, and 7 bases lay in between. The CDR3, as DNA: TGCGCCAGCAGCTTTTCCGGGACTGAAGCTTTCTTT. It yields the protein CASSFSGTEAFF.

This chain connects TRBV7-2 to TRBJ1-3; D is perhaps TRBD1 (6 bases). V was trimmed by 6 bases and J by 3 bases, leaving 15 bases between them. Germline values: CDR1 SGHTA, CDR2 FQGNSA. The CDR3 extends over 15 amino acids. The CDR3 loop reads CASSPQGLGGNTIYF. DNA of the CDR3: TGTGCCAGCAGTCCACAGGGTTTAGGTGGAAACACCATATATTTT.

This clonotype was recorded at least ten times. The rearrangement uses TRBV29-1 and TRBJ2-1, with 8 bases lining up with TRBD2. The CDR3 has 18 amino acids. V was clipped by 3 bases and J by 1 base; unmatched bases: 14. The germline V gene has CDR1 SQVTM and CDR2 ANQGSEA. This CDR3 reads CSVDGLATLISSYNEQFF. The CDR3 bases are TGCAGCGTTGATGGACTAGCCACCCTCATCTCTTCCTACAATGAGCAGTTCTTC.

For this clonotype: Given a much more abundant clone one base away, this may be a read error. This rearrangement joins TRBV7-2 to TRBJ2-1; tentative D call: TRBD2 (7 bases). Germline V gene lookup returns CDR1 SGHTA and CDR2 FQGNSA. This CDR3 is built from 17 residues. Trimming removed 8 bases at V and 0 bases at J, with 20 bases between. CDR3 in amino acids: CASCLFPRGASYNEQFF. CDR3 in DNA: TGTGCCAGCTGCCTATTCCCCCGGGGGGCCTCCTACAATGAGCAGTTCTTC.

This clonotype was counted a few times. The chain carries TRBV5-8 and TRBJ1-6; D is ambiguous. Germline CDR1 reads SGHTS; CDR2 reads YDEGEE. V lost 0 bases and J lost 13, with 17 bases in between. The CDR3 totals 15 residues. For the CDR3, the DNA is TGTGCCAGCAGCTTGGGACTTGTCTCAGCGTGGCCCCTCCACTTT. Protein: CASSLGLVSAWPLHF. The variable domain in full, with the rest retrieved from reference TRBV5-8 and TRBJ1-6, is EAGVTQSPTHLIKTRGQQATLRCSPISGHTSVYWYQQALGLGLQFLLWYDEGEERNRGNFPPRFSGRQFPNYSSELNVNALELEDSALYLCASSLGLVSAWPLHFGNGTRLTVT.

This clonotype was found many times. The rearrangement links TRBV29-1 to TRBJ2-5, with TRBD1 matching 8 bases. The CDR3 spans 15 residues. In germline, CDR1 is SQVTM, CDR2 ANQGSEA. V dropped 4 bases and J dropped 3; count of bases not matched to a gene: 10. The CDR3 spells CSVGATGVVEETQYF. The DNA of the CDR3 is TGCAGCGTTGGGGCGACAGGGGTTGTAGAAGAGACCCAGTACTTC. Based on the CDR3 plus reference TRBV29-1 and TRBJ2-5, the full variable domain is SAVISQKPSRDICQRGTSLTIQCQVDSQVTMMFWYRQQPGQSLTLIATANQGSEATYESGFVIDKFPISRPNLTFSTLTVSNMSPEDSSIYLCSVGATGVVEETQYFGPGTRLLVL.

This clonotype has a count of ten or more. This chain joins TRBV20-1 and TRBJ1-5, with a tentative D call TRBD1 (5 bases). This CDR3 spans 13 amino acids. The germline V gene encodes CDR1 DFQATT and CDR2 SNEGSKA (reference sequence). V shed 0 bases and J shed 7 bases, with 10 bases lying between them. Written as DNA, the CDR3 is TGCAGTGCTAGAGATGTAGGGGAACAGCCCCAGCATTTT. It is translated as CSARDVGEQPQHF.

This clonotype was counted ten times or more. This chain's CDR3 is CASSWRLVEKLFF. In DNA form, the CDR3 reads TGTGCCAGCAGTTGGCGTTTGGTTGAAAAACTGTTTTTT. V and J are TRBV12-3 or TRBV12-4 and TRBJ1-4; D is undetermined. Trimming took off 4 bases at V and 7 bases at J, with 10 bases between the two ends. The CDR3 has 13 amino acids.

V is TRBV12-3 or TRBV12-4 and J is TRBJ1-3; D is unresolved. CDR3 length: 14 amino acids. The V and J ends lost 3 bases and 4 bases respectively, with 10 bases between them. Here the CDR3 reads CASSFRGEGNTIYF. The CDR3 bases are TGTGCCAGCAGTTTTCGAGGCGAGGGAAACACCATATATTTT.

This chain links TRBV24-1 with TRBJ2-2; D is possibly TRBD2 (5 bases). The CDR3 is made up of 16 amino acids. V shed 2 bases and J shed 6 bases, with 15 bases lying between them. Germline CDR1 reads KGHDR; CDR2 reads SFDVKD. The CDR3, as DNA: TGTGCCACCAGTGATTCGTGGGGAGTAAAGTCCGGGGAGCTGTTTTTT. It translates to CATSDSWGVKSGELFF.

With respect to this clonotype: At one end, the junction sequence differs from germline, possibly due to a read error. V and J are TRBV20-1 and TRBJ2-3; D is undetermined. This CDR3 contains 14 residues. Per the germline V gene, CDR1 is DFQATT and CDR2 is SNEGSKA (reference sequence). CDR3 protein: CSARVSSGTDTHYF. DNA for the CDR3: TGCAGTGCTAGAGTCTCGTCAGGCACAGATACGCACTATTTT.

This clonotype was counted only a few times. This rearrangement joins TRBV10-3 to TRBJ1-4; unclear D gene. This CDR3 is 15 amino acids long. Germline V gene sequence: CDR1 ENHRY, CDR2 SYGVKD. The ends were cut back, 0 bases at V and 11 bases at J, with 16 bases in the middle. Here the CDR3 reads CAISESSGPARKLFF. The CDR3 DNA is TGTGCCATCAGTGAGTCCAGTGGACCTGCGAGGAAACTGTTTTTT.

This clonotype came up many times. J is TRBJ1-1 and V is TRBV29-1; 10 bases are shared with TRBD1. With 7 bases clipped from V and 4 bases from J, the junction kept 6 bases outside the gene matches. This CDR3 region has 13 residues. Germline V gene sequence: CDR1 SQVTM, CDR2 ANQGSEA. CDR3 region: CSAGTGASTEAFF. The CDR3 coding sequence is TGCAGCGCCGGGACAGGGGCGAGCACTGAAGCTTTCTTT.

This clonotype came up a few times. The V and J genes are TRBV28 and TRBJ2-2, with TRBD2 identical over 8 bases. Germline V CDR1 and CDR2: MDHEN, SYDVKM. This CDR3 has 15 amino acids. V gave up 9 bases and J gave up 4 bases; unmatched junction bases: 10. CDR3 sequence (DNA): TGTGCCAGTAATCCCTCCGGGACTAGCACCGGGGAGCTGTTTTTT. This encodes CASNPSGTSTGELFF. The full variable domain, with the rest looked up from reference TRBV28 and TRBJ2-2, is DVKVTQSSRYLVKRTGEKVFLECVQDMDHENMFWYRQDPGLGLRLIYFSYDVKMKEKGDIPEGYSVSREKKERFSLILESASTNQTSMYLCASNPSGTSTGELFFGEGSRLTVL.